Sequencing of this TCR beta chain was carried out in a study of T-cell reconstitution after alpha-beta-depleted transplantation in children. The authors prepared the TCRbeta library with unique molecular identifiers. TCRdb redid the calling of the PCR reads with MiXCR, one entry per CDR3 protein. The sample holds about 600,000 distinct CDR3 sequences, about 10% seen once. This CDR3 has 15 residues. Looked up from germline, CDR1 is SGDLS and CDR2 is YYNGEE. The ends lost 2 bases at V and 5 bases at J; junction bases unmatched: 6. This TCR came from a human donor who donated a stem cell graft to a child with acute myeloid leukemia. J is TRBJ1-5 and V is TRBV9; 8 bases are a match to TRBD1. Specimen: PBMCs from the stem cell graft donor, collected from the stem cell graft. CDR3 in amino acids: CASSVGQGRDQPQHF. CDR3 in DNA: TGTGCCAGCAGCGTCGGACAGGGTCGTGATCAGCCCCAGCATTTT.